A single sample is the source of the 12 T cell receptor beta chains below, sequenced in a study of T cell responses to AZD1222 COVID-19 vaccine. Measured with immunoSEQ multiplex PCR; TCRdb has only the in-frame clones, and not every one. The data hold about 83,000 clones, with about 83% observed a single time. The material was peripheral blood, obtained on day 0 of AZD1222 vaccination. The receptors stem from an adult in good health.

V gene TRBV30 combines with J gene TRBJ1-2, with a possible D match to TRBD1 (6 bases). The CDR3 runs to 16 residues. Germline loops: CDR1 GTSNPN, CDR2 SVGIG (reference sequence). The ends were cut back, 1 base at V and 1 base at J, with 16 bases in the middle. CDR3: CAWSAAGHNLNYGYTF. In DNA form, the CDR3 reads TGTGCCTGGAGTGCAGCGGGACACAACCTTAACTATGGCTACACCTTC.

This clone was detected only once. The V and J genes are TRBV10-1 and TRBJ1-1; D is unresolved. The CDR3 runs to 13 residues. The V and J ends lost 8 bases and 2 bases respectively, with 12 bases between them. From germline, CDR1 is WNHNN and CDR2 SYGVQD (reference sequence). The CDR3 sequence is CASLIVSNTEAFF. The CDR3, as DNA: TGCGCCAGCCTTATCGTAAGTAACACTGAAGCTTTCTTT.

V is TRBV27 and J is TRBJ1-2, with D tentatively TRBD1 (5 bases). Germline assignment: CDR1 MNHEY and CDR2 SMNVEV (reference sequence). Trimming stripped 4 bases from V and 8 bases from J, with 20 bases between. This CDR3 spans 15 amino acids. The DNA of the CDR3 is TGTGCCAGCAGTTCCCCGGGCAGGGCCTGGTGGGGCTACACCTTC. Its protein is CASSSPGRAWWGYTF.

The CDR3 here is CASSRDGTLQKEYF. CDR3 bases: TGTGCCAGCAGCCGGGACGGGACCCTCCAAAAGGAGTACTTC. This chain links TRBV6-5 with TRBJ2-7; D is tentatively TRBD1 or TRBD2 (5 bases each). This CDR3 spans 14 amino acids. CDR1 and CDR2 from the germline V gene are MNHEY and SVGAGI. Deletions cut 6 bases from V and 11 bases from J, with 23 bases between.

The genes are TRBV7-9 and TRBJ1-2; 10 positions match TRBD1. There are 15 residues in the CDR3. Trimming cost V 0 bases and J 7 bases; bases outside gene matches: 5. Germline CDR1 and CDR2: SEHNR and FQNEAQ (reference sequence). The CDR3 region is CASSLAGQGLSGYTF. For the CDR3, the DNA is TGTGCCAGCAGCTTAGCGGGACAGGGGTTAAGTGGCTACACCTTC.

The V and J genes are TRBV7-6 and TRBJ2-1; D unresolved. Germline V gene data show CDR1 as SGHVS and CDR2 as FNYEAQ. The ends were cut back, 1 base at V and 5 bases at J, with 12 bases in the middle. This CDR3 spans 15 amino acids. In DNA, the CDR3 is TGTGCCAGCAGCTTAGAGGATATGGATAACAATGAGCAGTTCTTC. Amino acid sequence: CASSLEDMDNNEQFF.

CDR3 sequence: CAWSRGTDTQYF. As DNA, the CDR3 is TGTGCCTGGAGTCGGGGCACAGATACGCAGTATTTT. The chain is built from TRBV30 and TRBJ2-3; D is unresolved. The CDR3 sequence is 12 residues long. The V end lost 2 bases, the J end lost 1 base, and 4 bases lay between the germline ends. The germline V gene encodes CDR1 GTSNPN and CDR2 SVGIG (reference sequence).

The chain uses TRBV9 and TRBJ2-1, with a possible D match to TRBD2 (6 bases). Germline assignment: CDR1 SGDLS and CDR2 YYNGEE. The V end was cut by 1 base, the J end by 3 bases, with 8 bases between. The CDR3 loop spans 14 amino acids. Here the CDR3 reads CASSVIGGYNEQFF. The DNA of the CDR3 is TGTGCCAGCAGCGTAATCGGGGGCTACAATGAGCAGTTCTTC.

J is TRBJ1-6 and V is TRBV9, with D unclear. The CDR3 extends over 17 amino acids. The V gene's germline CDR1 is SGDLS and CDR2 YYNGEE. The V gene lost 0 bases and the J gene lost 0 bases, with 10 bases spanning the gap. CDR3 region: CASSVAGDFSYNSPLHF. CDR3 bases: TGTGCCAGCAGCGTAGCTGGGGATTTCTCCTATAATTCACCCCTCCACTTT.

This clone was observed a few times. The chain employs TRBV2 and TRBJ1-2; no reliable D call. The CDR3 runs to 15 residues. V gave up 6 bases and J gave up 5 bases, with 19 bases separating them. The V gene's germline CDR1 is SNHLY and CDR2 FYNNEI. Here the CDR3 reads CASSETPLAGYGYTF. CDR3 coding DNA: TGTGCCAGCAGCGAAACCCCTTTGGCGGGGTATGGCTACACCTTC.

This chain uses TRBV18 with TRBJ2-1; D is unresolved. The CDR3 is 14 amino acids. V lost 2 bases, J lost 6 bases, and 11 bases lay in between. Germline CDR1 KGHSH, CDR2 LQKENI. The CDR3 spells CASSPIGRINEQFF. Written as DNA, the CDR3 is TGTGCCAGCTCACCAATCGGAAGGATCAATGAGCAGTTCTTC.

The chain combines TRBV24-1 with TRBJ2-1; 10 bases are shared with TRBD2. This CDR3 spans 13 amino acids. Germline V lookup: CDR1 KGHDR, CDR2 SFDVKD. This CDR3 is CATSGLARDEQFF. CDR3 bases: TGTGCGACGTCGGGACTAGCGCGGGATGAGCAGTTCTTC.